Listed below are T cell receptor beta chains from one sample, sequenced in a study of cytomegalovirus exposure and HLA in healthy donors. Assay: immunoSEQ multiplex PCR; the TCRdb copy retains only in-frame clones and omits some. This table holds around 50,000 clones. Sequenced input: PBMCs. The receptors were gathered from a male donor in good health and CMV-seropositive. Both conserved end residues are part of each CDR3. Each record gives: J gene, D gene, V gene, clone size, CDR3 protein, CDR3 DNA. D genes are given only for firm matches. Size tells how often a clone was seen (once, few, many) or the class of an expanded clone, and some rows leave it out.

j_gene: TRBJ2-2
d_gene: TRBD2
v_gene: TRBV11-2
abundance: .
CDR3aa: CASSLSFLAGGVGELFF
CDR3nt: TGTGCCAGCAGCTTATCATTCCTAGCGGGGGGTGTCGGGGAGCTGTTTTTT

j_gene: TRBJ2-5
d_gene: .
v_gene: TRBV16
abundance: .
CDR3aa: CASSQSREETQYF
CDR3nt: TGTGCCAGCAGCCAAAGTCGAGAGGAGACCCAGTACTTC

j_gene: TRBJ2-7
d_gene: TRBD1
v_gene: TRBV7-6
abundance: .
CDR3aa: CASSSSGQFYEQYF
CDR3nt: TGTGCCAGCAGCTCCTCGGGACAGTTCTACGAGCAGTACTTC

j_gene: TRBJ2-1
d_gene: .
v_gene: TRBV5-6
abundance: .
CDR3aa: CASSQAGRAGFF
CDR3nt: TGTGCCAGCAGCCAAGCGGGCAGGGCTGGATTCTTC

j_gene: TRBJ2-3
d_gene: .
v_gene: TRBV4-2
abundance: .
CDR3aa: CASSPDSTDTQYF
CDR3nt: TGTGCCAGCAGCCCAGACAGTACAGATACGCAGTATTTT

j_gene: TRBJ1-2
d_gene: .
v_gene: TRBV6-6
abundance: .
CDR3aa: CASSYEGDGGYTF
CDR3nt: TGTGCCAGCAGTTACGAAGGCGACGGGGGCTACACCTTC

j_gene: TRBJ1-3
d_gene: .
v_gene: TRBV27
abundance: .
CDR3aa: CASSPRGEAFSGNTIYF
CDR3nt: TGTGCCAGCAGTCCCCGGGGAGAAGCCTTCTCTGGAAACACCATATATTTT

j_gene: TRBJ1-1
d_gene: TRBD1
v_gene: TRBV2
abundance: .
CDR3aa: CASSLAPGQGALNTEAFF
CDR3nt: TGTGCCAGCAGTCTAGCCCCGGGACAGGGGGCTTTGAACACTGAAGCTTTCTTT

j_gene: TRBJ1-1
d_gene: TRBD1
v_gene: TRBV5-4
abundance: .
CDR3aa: CASSLARQGNTEAFF
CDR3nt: TGTGCCAGCAGCTTGGCGAGACAGGGGAACACTGAAGCTTTCTTT

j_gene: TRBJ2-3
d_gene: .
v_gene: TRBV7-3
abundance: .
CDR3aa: CASSFIAQGGTDTQYF
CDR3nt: TGTGCCAGCAGCTTCATAGCGCAAGGCGGCACAGATACGCAGTATTTT

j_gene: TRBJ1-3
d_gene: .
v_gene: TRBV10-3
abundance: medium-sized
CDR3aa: CAIRDSSGNTIYF
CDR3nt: TGTGCCATCAGGGACAGTTCAGGAAACACCATATATTTT

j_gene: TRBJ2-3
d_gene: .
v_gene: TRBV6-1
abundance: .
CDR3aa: CASSAPGYPSTDTQYF
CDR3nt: TGTGCCAGCAGTGCGCCGGGGTACCCTAGCACAGATACGCAGTATTTT

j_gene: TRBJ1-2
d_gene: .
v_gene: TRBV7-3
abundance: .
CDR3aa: CASSPTAQTVFNGYTF
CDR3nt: TGTGCCAGCAGCCCAACAGCCCAAACAGTATTCAATGGCTACACCTTC

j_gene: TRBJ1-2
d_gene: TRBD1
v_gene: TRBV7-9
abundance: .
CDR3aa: CASSLATGRGYTF
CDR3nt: TGTGCCAGCAGCTTAGCGACAGGGAGGGGCTACACCTTC

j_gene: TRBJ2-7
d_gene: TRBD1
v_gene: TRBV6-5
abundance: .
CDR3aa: CASSYATGLMSYEQYF
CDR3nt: TGTGCCAGCAGTTACGCGACAGGGTTGATGTCCTACGAGCAGTACTTC

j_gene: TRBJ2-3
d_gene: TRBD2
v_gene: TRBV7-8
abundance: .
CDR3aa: CASSLALAGGTTDTQYF
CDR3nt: TGTGCCAGCAGCTTAGCGCTAGCGGGGGGGACAACAGATACGCAGTATTTT

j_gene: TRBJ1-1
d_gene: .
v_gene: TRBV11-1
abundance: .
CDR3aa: CASSLGVGLTEAFF
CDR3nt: TGTGCCAGCAGCTTAGGAGTGGGCCTCACTGAAGCTTTCTTT

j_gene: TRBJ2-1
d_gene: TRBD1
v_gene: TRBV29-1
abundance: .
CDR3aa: CSADRGHEQFF
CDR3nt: TGCAGCGCCGACAGGGGTCATGAGCAGTTCTTC

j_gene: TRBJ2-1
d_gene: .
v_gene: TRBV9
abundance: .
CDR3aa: CASSSWDSEQFF
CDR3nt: TGTGCCAGCAGCTCCTGGGACTCCGAGCAGTTCTTC

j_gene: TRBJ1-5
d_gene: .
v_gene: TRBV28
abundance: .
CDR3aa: CASSFSGVLNQPQHF
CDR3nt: TGTGCCAGCAGTTTCTCAGGGGTCCTCAATCAGCCCCAGCATTTT

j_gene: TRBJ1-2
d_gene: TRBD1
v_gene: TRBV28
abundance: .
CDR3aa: CASSLTGIYGYTF
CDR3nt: TGTGCCAGCAGTTTGACAGGGATCTATGGCTACACCTTC

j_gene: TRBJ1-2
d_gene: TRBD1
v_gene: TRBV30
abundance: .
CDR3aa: CAWSYGTGIFGYTF
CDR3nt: TGTGCCTGGAGCTACGGGACAGGGATTTTCGGCTACACCTTC

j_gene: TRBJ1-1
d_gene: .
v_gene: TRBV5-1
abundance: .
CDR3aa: CASSSGTPAGGAFF
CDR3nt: TGCGCCAGCAGCAGTGGGACTCCCGCGGGGGGAGCTTTCTTT

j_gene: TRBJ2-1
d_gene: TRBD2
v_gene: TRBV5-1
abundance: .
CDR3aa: CASSLELRGASNEQFF
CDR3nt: TGCGCCAGCAGCTTGGAGTTGCGGGGGGCCTCCAATGAGCAGTTCTTC

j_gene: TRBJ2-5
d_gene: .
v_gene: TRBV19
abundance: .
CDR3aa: CASTVGVETQYF
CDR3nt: TGTGCCAGTACTGTAGGGGTGGAGACCCAGTACTTC

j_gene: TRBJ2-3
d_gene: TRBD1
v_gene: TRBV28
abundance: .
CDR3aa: CASSPDRDSKADTQYF
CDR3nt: TGTGCCAGCAGTCCCGACCGGGACAGCAAGGCAGATACGCAGTATTTT

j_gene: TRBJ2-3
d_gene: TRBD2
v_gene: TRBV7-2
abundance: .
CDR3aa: CASSWGLAGDTQYF
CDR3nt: TGTGCCAGCAGCTGGGGGCTAGCGGGAGATACGCAGTATTTT

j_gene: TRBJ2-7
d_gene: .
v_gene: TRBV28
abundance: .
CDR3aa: CASNHRGKTYEQYF
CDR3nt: TGTGCCAGCAACCACCGGGGTAAGACCTACGAGCAGTACTTC

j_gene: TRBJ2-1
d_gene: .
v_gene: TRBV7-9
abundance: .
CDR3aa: CASSHRDFKQFF
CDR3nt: TGTGCCAGCAGCCATCGGGATTTTAAGCAGTTCTTC

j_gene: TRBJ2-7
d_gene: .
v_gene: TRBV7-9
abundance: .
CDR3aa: CASSPRGGSYEQYF
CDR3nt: TGTGCCAGCAGCCCCCGTGGAGGATCCTACGAGCAGTACTTC

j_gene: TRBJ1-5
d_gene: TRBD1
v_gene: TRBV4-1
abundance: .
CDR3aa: CASSQAGTAYSNQPQHF
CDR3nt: TGCGCCAGCAGCCAAGCCGGGACAGCCTATAGCAATCAGCCCCAGCATTTT

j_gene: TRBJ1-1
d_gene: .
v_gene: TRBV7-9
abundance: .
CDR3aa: CASSFQRGANTEAFF
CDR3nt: TGTGCCAGCAGCTTTCAACGGGGGGCCAACACTGAAGCTTTCTTT

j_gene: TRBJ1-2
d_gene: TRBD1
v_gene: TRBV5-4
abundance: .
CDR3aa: CASSSITGVYGYTF
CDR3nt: TGTGCCAGCAGCTCAATAACAGGGGTCTATGGCTACACCTTC

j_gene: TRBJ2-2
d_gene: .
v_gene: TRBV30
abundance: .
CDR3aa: CAWAQGSGTGELFF
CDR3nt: TGTGCCTGGGCCCAGGGAAGTGGCACCGGGGAGCTGTTTTTT

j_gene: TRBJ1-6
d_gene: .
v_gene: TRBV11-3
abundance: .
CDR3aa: CASSLEGSSPLHF
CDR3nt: TGTGCCAGCAGCTTAGAGGGCAGTTCACCCCTCCACTTT

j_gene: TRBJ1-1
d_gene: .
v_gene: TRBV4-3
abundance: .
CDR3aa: CASSQGEGRNTEAFF
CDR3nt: TGCGCCAGCAGCCAAGGGGAGGGGAGGAACACTGAAGCTTTCTTT

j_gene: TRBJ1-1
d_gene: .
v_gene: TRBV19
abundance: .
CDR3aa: CASSAQTANPEAFF
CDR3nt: TGTGCCAGTAGTGCCCAGACAGCTAACCCTGAAGCTTTCTTT

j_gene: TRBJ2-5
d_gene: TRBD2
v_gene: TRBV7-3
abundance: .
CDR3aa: CASSLSGAGTQYF
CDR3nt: TGTGCCAGCAGCTTGAGCGGGGCGGGGACCCAGTACTTC

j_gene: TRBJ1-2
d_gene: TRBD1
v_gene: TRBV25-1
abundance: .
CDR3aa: CASSKGQGGYTF
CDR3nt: TGTGCCAGCAGTAAAGGACAGGGTGGCTACACCTTC

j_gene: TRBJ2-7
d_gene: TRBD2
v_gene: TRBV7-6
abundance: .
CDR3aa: CASSLVSGGGFYEQYF
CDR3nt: TGTGCCAGCAGCTTAGTTAGCGGGGGAGGGTTCTACGAGCAGTACTTC

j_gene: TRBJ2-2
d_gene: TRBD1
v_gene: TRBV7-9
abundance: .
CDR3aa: CASSRNRGSNTGELFF
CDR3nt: TGTGCCAGCAGCCGAAACAGGGGTTCGAACACCGGGGAGCTGTTTTTT